This is a list of T cell receptor beta chains from one sample in a study of PD-1 blockade in classical Hodgkin lymphoma. Assay used: immunoSEQ multiplex PCR; TCRdb lists only in-frame clones, some missing. Here the sample spans approximately 7,300 clones, about three quarters being singletons. The specimen comprised CD8+ T cells from blood, sampled before the fourth cycle of nivolumab. The receptors here all came from a human donor with classical Hodgkin lymphoma. CDR3s include the opening cysteine and the closing phenylalanine or tryptophan. D genes are given only for firm matches. Some rows have no size entry. The others give once, few or many, or a class for an expanded clone.

V gene: TRBV6-5; clone size: NA; CDR3 length: 16; J gene: TRBJ2-1; D gene: TRBD2; CDR3 protein: CASSYSGLAAPLGQFF; CDR3 DNA: TGTGCCAGCAGTTACTCGGGACTAGCGGCCCCTTTGGGGCAGTTCTTC
V gene: TRBV6-6; clone size: NA; CDR3 length: 13; J gene: TRBJ2-5; D gene: NA; CDR3 protein: CASARLAQETQYF; CDR3 DNA: TGTGCCAGCGCTCGACTCGCGCAAGAGACCCAGTACTTC
V gene: TRBV7-2; clone size: NA; CDR3 length: 16; J gene: TRBJ2-1; D gene: TRBD2; CDR3 protein: CASIIMGLAVNNEQFF; CDR3 DNA: TGTGCCAGCATCATTATGGGGCTAGCGGTCAACAATGAGCAGTTCTTC
V gene: TRBV5-1; clone size: NA; CDR3 length: 17; J gene: TRBJ2-1; D gene: NA; CDR3 protein: CASSLYGTPSSYNEQFF; CDR3 DNA: TGCGCCAGCAGCTTGTACGGGACTCCAAGCTCCTACAATGAGCAGTTCTTC
V gene: TRBV9; clone size: once; CDR3 length: 15; J gene: TRBJ1-3; D gene: NA; CDR3 protein: CASSPRRISGNTIYF; CDR3 DNA: TGTGCCAGCAGCCCACGACGCATCTCTGGAAACACCATATATTTT
V gene: TRBV14; clone size: NA; CDR3 length: 16; J gene: TRBJ2-3; D gene: TRBD2; CDR3 protein: CASSHDRLAVTDTQYF; CDR3 DNA: TGTGCCAGCAGCCACGACAGACTAGCAGTAACAGATACGCAGTATTTT
V gene: TRBV6-1; clone size: once; CDR3 length: 13; J gene: TRBJ1-1; D gene: TRBD1; CDR3 protein: CASSETGWTEAFF; CDR3 DNA: TGTGCCAGCAGTGAGACAGGGTGGACTGAAGCTTTCTTT
V gene: TRBV7-2; clone size: NA; CDR3 length: 14; J gene: TRBJ2-7; D gene: NA; CDR3 protein: CASSFQRGPYEQYF; CDR3 DNA: TGTGCCAGCAGCTTTCAACGGGGGCCCTACGAGCAGTACTTC
V gene: TRBV5-8; clone size: once; CDR3 length: 14; J gene: TRBJ1-1; D gene: TRBD1; CDR3 protein: CASSRDSMNTEAFF; CDR3 DNA: TGTGCCAGCAGCCGGGACAGCATGAACACTGAAGCTTTCTTT
V gene: TRBV4-1; clone size: few; CDR3 length: 15; J gene: TRBJ2-2; D gene: TRBD1; CDR3 protein: CASSQEEGAVGELFF; CDR3 DNA: TGCGCCAGCAGCCAAGAAGAGGGGGCGGTCGGGGAGCTGTTTTTT
V gene: TRBV13; clone size: few; CDR3 length: 16; J gene: TRBJ1-2; D gene: TRBD1; CDR3 protein: CASSLGRGQDNYGYTF; CDR3 DNA: TGTGCCAGCAGCTTAGGCAGGGGACAGGATAACTATGGCTACACCTTC
V gene: TRBV7-9; clone size: once; CDR3 length: 12; J gene: TRBJ1-1; D gene: NA; CDR3 protein: CASSSTRIEAFF; CDR3 DNA: TGTGCCAGCAGCTCAACGAGGATTGAAGCTTTCTTT